The sequence of this T cell receptor beta chain was determined in a study of cytomegalovirus exposure and HLA in healthy donors. The CDR3 is 15 residues long. With 1 base removed from V and 1 base from J, the gap between germline ends came to 8 bases. Germline loops: CDR1 SEHNR, CDR2 FQNEAQ (reference sequence). Primers for the PCR totalled 60 Vbeta and 13 Jbeta. TCRdb's table, derived via immunoSEQ multiplex PCR, lists solely in-frame clones and lacks some. The repertoire has 200,000 to 250,000 clones, approximately 81% of them found once; the top ten carry 1.3%. V usage is TRBV7-9 and J usage is TRBJ2-1; D may be TRBD2 (6 bases). The material sequenced was PBMCs. This TCR was recovered from a human donor in good health. The CDR3 DNA is TGTGCCAGCAGCTTAGGCCGGGGGTCCTACAATGAGCAGTTCTTC. Translating gives CASSLGRGSYNEQFF.